A single sample is the source of the 20 T cell receptor beta chains below, sequenced in a study of cytomegalovirus exposure and HLA in healthy donors. With 60 Vbeta and 13 Jbeta primers, the PCR was carried out. The table came from immunoSEQ multiplex PCR; TCRdb's copy has only in-frame clones and leaves some out. The sample lists some 180,000 clones; approximately 82% were seen once. The source material was PBMCs. These receptors came from a girl aged 2 to 10 in good health and CMV-seropositive.

The genes are TRBV2 and TRBJ2-2, with 7 bases aligning to TRBD1. Germline V gene sequence: CDR1 SNHLY, CDR2 FYNNEI. Unmatched junction bases numbered 11, after V lost 8 bases and J lost 2 bases. The CDR3 is made up of 16 amino acids. CDR3 DNA sequence: TGTGCCAGCCGGGACAGCCCCAAAACCAACACCGGGGAGCTGTTTTTT. It is translated as CASRDSPKTNTGELFF. The variable domain in full, completed from reference TRBV2 and TRBJ2-2, reads EPEVTQTPSHQVTQMGQEVILRCVPISNHLYFYWYRQILGQKVEFLVSFYNNEISEKSEIFDDQFSVERPDGSNFTLKIRSTKLEDSAMYFCASRDSPKTNTGELFFGEGSRLTVL.

The chain links TRBV5-6 to TRBJ1-1, with D maybe TRBD1 (6 bases). This CDR3 has 14 amino acids. V gave up 5 bases and J gave up 2 bases, with 13 bases separating them. Germline assignment: CDR1 SGHDT and CDR2 YYEEEE. The CDR3 region is CASSRTGLNTEAFF. CDR3 bases: TGTGCCAGCAGTCGTACAGGGCTAAACACTGAAGCTTTCTTT.

This sequence joins TRBV7-9 and TRBJ1-3; TRBD1 matches 10 bases. In germline, CDR1 is SEHNR, CDR2 FQNEAQ (reference sequence). V was clipped by 7 bases and J by 0 bases; unmatched bases: 9. The CDR3 has 17 amino acids. The CDR3 DNA sequence: TGTGCCAGCAACCGGGACAGGGGCGATTACTCTGGAAACACCATATATTTT. Translation gives CASNRDRGDYSGNTIYF.

V usage is TRBV27 and J usage is TRBJ2-5; 8 nucleotides align to TRBD1. CDR3 length: 14 residues. Germline V gene sequence: CDR1 MNHEY, CDR2 SMNVEV (reference sequence). V lost 5 bases to trimming and J lost 5 bases; unmatched junction nucleotides: 7. CDR3 sequence reads: CASSILTGAETQYF. In nucleotides, the CDR3 is TGTGCCAGCAGTATTCTGACAGGGGCGGAGACCCAGTACTTC.

This chain uses TRBV4-1 with TRBJ2-1; 7 bases are shared with TRBD1. The CDR3 is 15 amino acids. Germline V gives CDR1 MGHRA, CDR2 YSYEKL. The ends lost 2 bases at V and 7 bases at J; junction bases unmatched: 8. CDR3 region: CASSQQQGQRNEQFF. CDR3 in DNA: TGCGCCAGCAGCCAACAACAGGGACAGAGGAATGAGCAGTTCTTC.

CDR3 sequence: CAITTGTGMGGYTF. For the CDR3, the DNA is TGTGCCATAACAACCGGGACAGGGATGGGCGGCTACACCTTC. This chain links TRBV6-5 with TRBJ1-2; 9 nucleotides agree with TRBD1. The CDR3 is made up of 14 amino acids. Germline-derived CDR1 and CDR2 are MNHEY and SVGAGI. With 10 bases clipped from V and 8 bases from J, the junction kept 14 bases outside the gene matches.

The chain uses TRBV7-3 and TRBJ2-1; D unclear. With 3 bases removed from V and 10 bases from J, the gap between germline ends came to 19 bases. The CDR3 sequence is 15 residues long. Germline CDR1 and CDR2: SGHTA and FQGTGA. The CDR3 sequence is CASSFGHGLTEEQFF. The CDR3 bases are TGTGCCAGCAGCTTCGGTCACGGTCTTACCGAGGAGCAGTTCTTC.

This clone has just a few counts. The genes are TRBV30 and TRBJ2-1; D is perhaps TRBD1 (6 bases). Germline CDR1 GTSNPN, CDR2 SVGIG (reference sequence). Trimming took 4 bases from V and 3 from J, leaving 22 bases between them. The CDR3 has 17 residues. The CDR3 nucleotides read TGTGCCTGGACCGGGGACCTCCGGACAGACGACTACAATGAGCAGTTCTTC. Translated: CAWTGDLRTDDYNEQFF.

The V call is TRBV6-6, the J call TRBJ2-7; TRBD1 aligns across 9 bases. Germline CDR1 and CDR2: MNHNY and SVGAGI (reference sequence). The CDR3 consists of 16 residues. Trimming removed 0 bases from V and 5 bases from J; junction bases left unmatched: 8. DNA for the CDR3: TGTGCCAGCAGTTACTCGGGTGGGACAGGGTTCCACGAGCAGTACTTC. Its translation: CASSYSGGTGFHEQYF.

The rearrangement uses TRBV30 and TRBJ2-7; D may be TRBD2 (6 bases). Germline lookup yields CDR1 GTSNPN and CDR2 SVGIG (reference sequence). V was pared by 5 bases and J by 4 bases, with 18 bases between. The CDR3 is made up of 14 amino acids. CDR3 in amino acids: CAWAAGGSQYEQYF. CDR3 DNA: TGTGCCTGGGCCGCCGGAGGGTCTCAGTACGAGCAGTACTTC.

The chain carries TRBV6-6 and TRBJ1-1, with D maybe TRBD1 (5 bases). V was shortened by 4 bases and J by 0 bases, with 9 bases between the two germline ends. This CDR3 contains 14 residues. Looked up from germline, CDR1 is MNHNY and CDR2 is SVGAGI (reference sequence). The CDR3 DNA follows: TGTGCCAGCAGTTCCGACAGATTGAACACTGAAGCTTTCTTT. Protein: CASSSDRLNTEAFF.

The rearrangement joins TRBV7-2 to TRBJ2-2; D not resolved. CDR3 size: 13 residues. Germline CDR1 and CDR2: SGHTA and FQGNSA. The V end lost 7 bases, the J end lost 4 bases, and 10 bases lay between the germline ends. The CDR3 spells CASTKSITGELFF. CDR3 sequence (DNA): TGTGCCAGCACCAAAAGCATCACCGGGGAGCTGTTTTTT.

CDR3 DNA sequence: TGTGCCACCCAGGATGAGCAGTTCTTC. Its protein product is CATQDEQFF. The genes are TRBV11-2 and TRBJ2-1; D uncertain. CDR1 is SGHAT, CDR2 FQNNGV, per germline. The CDR3 extends over 9 amino acids. V lost 10 bases, J lost 8 bases, and 6 bases lay in between.

The chain joins TRBV20-1 to TRBJ2-1; TRBD2 is a possible D gene (6 bases). Germline V lookup: CDR1 DFQATT, CDR2 SNEGSKA (reference sequence). Deletions cut 4 bases from V and 8 bases from J, with 9 bases between. The CDR3 extends over 11 amino acids. The CDR3 DNA reads TGCAGTGCTACCGCGGGGTATGAGCAGTTCTTC. Protein product: CSATAGYEQFF.

This chain connects TRBV9 to TRBJ2-7, with TRBD2 matching 8 bases. This CDR3 region has 15 residues. Germline CDR1 reads SGDLS; CDR2 reads YYNGEE. The V gene end was trimmed by 3 bases and the J gene end by 0 bases; junction bases not matched to a gene: 5. CDR3 residues: CASSGGTSVSYEQYF. DNA of the CDR3: TGTGCCAGCAGCGGGGGGACTAGTGTCTCCTACGAGCAGTACTTC.

This clone was detected only a few times. The chain employs TRBV6-5 and TRBJ2-3, with 10 nucleotides matching TRBD2. Germline lookup yields CDR1 MNHEY and CDR2 SVGAGI. The CDR3 runs to 13 residues. V lost 10 bases, J lost 3 bases, and 4 bases stayed unmatched. The CDR3 DNA reads TGTGCCACCCGGACTAGCGGTACAGATACGCAGTATTTT. Its translation: CATRTSGTDTQYF.

The rearrangement uses TRBV25-1 and TRBJ2-3; D call uncertain. Germline CDR1 is MGHDK and CDR2 is SYGVNS. This CDR3 has 14 residues. Trimming left V 6 bases short and J 0 bases short, with 10 bases between. The CDR3 reads CASRADISTDTQYF. CDR3 nucleotides: TGTGCCAGCAGGGCCGACATTAGCACAGATACGCAGTATTTT.

V is TRBV5-6 and J is TRBJ1-2; no definite D call. V lost 1 base and J lost 8, with 9 bases in between. CDR1 and CDR2 from the germline V gene are SGHDT and YYEEEE. CDR3 length: 12 amino acids. The DNA for the CDR3 is TGTGCCAGCAGCTTGCCCTCCAGAGGCTACACCTTC. Translation gives CASSLPSRGYTF.

There are a few counts of this clone. This sequence joins TRBV6-1 and TRBJ2-5; 8 bases align to TRBD2. Germline V gene lookup returns CDR1 MNHNS and CDR2 SASEGT. V shed 5 bases and J 4 bases; nucleotides not matched to a gene: 9. The CDR3 runs to 15 residues. In nucleotides, the CDR3 is TGTGCCAGCAGTACCCGCCGTCTAGCGGGAGAGACCCAGTACTTC. Protein product: CASSTRRLAGETQYF.

V and J are TRBV28 and TRBJ1-6; TRBD1 might be the D (5 bases). Germline lookup yields CDR1 MDHEN and CDR2 SYDVKM. The CDR3 sequence is 12 residues long. Trimming left V 2 bases short and J 9 bases short, with 5 bases between. CDR3 in DNA: TGTGCCAGCAGTTTACAGGGTTCACCCCTCCACTTT. Translation gives CASSLQGSPLHF.